This T cell receptor (beta chain) stems from a study of neurological immune-mediated disorders (dated by TCRdb to between 2018 and 2021). For the study in its entirety: Among the 34 multiple sclerosis patients, relapsing-remitting MS accounted for some 30 and secondary progressive MS accounted for 3. Peripheral blood TCR-beta repertoires from HTLV-I-associated myelopathy (HAM/TSP) patients, multiple sclerosis patients and healthy controls were compared by UMI-based sequencing. The roughly 110 TCR-beta libraries included longitudinal samples, technical triplicates and paired sorted CD4+ and CD8+ T-cell subsets alongside PBMC samples. The cohort was made up of 60 to 75 subjects, consisting of some 15 HAM/TSP patients, around 35 multiple sclerosis patients and about 20 healthy controls.

V loses 3 bases of germline sequence and J loses 0 bases, and the interval between the two ends is 0 bases. The CDR3, from cysteine to phenylalanine, totals 11 residues. Solely the CDR3 DNA is kept, with 33 bases framed from the first base. CDR1 and CDR2 are read off the germline V gene as SGHRS and YFSETQ. Overall study outcomes, separate from this receptor: TCR clonal expansion was highest in HAM/TSP patients and lowest in MS patients, with MS patients falling below even healthy controls. Expanded clones from different subjects shared no identical CDR3 amino acid sequences, which suggests that TCR-beta repertoires were private in all groups. No clinical or MRI features were associated with the MS cluster, and the authors said that larger cohorts are needed. In a phylogenetic analysis, the repertoires of 18 out of 34 MS patients fell into a single cluster of related CDR3 sequences, pointing to a possible signature at the repertoire level.

cDNA was synthesized by template-switch 5'RACE using a primer carrying a 10-nucleotide random unique molecular identifier by which each TCR transcript was tagged. Every sequencing run covered 15-18 subjects and yielded more than 180 million TCR-beta sequences. The RNeasy kit was used to extract total RNA. The KAPA Real-time Library Amplification kit was used to amplify TCR-beta VDJ regions with primers targeting the TCR constant region and the 5'RACE anchor. Sample indexes and Illumina adaptors were added in a first PCR, after which library yield was increased in a second PCR. After Ampure bead purification, the roughly 650 bp TCR product was size-selected on a 2% E-gel SizeSelection system. Before pooling, libraries had their quality checked on a Bioanalyzer, their concentration measured with Qubit, and their quantity determined with the Kapa Library Quantification kit. Paired-end 2 x 150 bp sequencing of the libraries was performed on an Illumina HiSeq 2500. To increase sequence diversity, about 25-31% phiX was spiked into each library pool. As for how the authors treated the data: The UMI-based MiGEC pipeline processed quality-filtered reads and removed over 80% of raw TCR sequences during error correction. IMGT germline references were used for aligning VDJ genes, and each clonotype was defined as a unique CDR3 amino acid sequence together with its V-J genes. Clonal expansion, Shannon diversity, and CDR3 relatedness (CalcPairwiseDistances, ClusterSamples) were evaluated with VDJtools, and phylogenetic trees were built with CLCbio workbench. Clones with at least 8 unique UMIs were defined as expanded, with this threshold being based on coefficient-of-variation modelling across technical triplicates. The raw public reads went through TCRdb reprocessing: fastp at Q25, MiXCR clone calling, in-frame beta chains kept. Identical CDR3 proteins give one entry, which carries the most common genes and DNA. These V and J calls derive from TCRdb rather than the authors' analysis. Within this sample are 31,000 or so distinct CDR3 sequences, with approximately 1.5% of them counted one time only. The ten largest clones capture about 9.3% of the sample.

This clonotype was observed at least ten times. Its antigen is unknown. Base quality data are lacking; no much larger clone is found one base away. For unsorted PBMC libraries, 2 million PBMCs were used after storage in RNAlater at -80 degrees C until RNA extraction. The multiple sclerosis patients were enrolled in a US clinical protocol that evaluated disease progression with magnetic resonance imaging. Peripheral blood was subjected to Ficoll-Hypaque density gradient centrifugation to isolate PBMCs, which were then cryopreserved in liquid nitrogen. The receptor chain draws on TRBV5-1 and TRBJ2-5; no confident D gene assignment can be made. The sample comprised PBMCs. The sequence came from a woman in her 30s with multiple sclerosis. The CDR3 reads as follows: CASSYQETQYF. Here is the DNA: TGCGCCAGCAGCTACCAAGAGACCCAGTACTTC.